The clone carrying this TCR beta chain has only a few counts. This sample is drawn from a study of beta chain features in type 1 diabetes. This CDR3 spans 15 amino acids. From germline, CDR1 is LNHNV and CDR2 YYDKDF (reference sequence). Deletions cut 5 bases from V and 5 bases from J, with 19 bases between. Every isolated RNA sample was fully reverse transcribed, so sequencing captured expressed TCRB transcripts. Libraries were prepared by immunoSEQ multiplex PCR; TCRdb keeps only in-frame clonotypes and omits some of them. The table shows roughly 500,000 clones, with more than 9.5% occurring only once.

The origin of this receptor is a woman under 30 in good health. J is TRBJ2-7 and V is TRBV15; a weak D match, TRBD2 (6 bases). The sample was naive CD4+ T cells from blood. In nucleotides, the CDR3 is TGTGCCACCAGCCGACGAGAGTTTGCGGGGAACGAGCAGTACTTC. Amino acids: CATSRREFAGNEQYF.